The clone carrying this TCR beta chain appeared a few times. What it binds is unknown. With a much larger clone just one base away, this may be a read error. V lost 6 bases, J lost 1 base, and 5 bases stayed unmatched. Germline CDR1 reads MNHNS; CDR2 reads SASEGT. The length of the CDR3 is 15 residues. This entry belongs to a study of regulatory T cells in long-lasting Graves disease. Looking at the study overall: Over 5 years of antithyroid drugs with positive TSH receptor antibodies was taken to mean persistent Graves' disease. Study outcomes and limitations: TRBV28, TRBJ1-2 and TRBJ2-5 emerged as the favored segments in persistent disease. Whereas more than 950 public clonotypes were shared by new patients, persistent patients shared more, at roughly 2,500.

The authors built TCR beta libraries using iRepertoire HTBI primers and Arm-PCR of CDR3 regions. TCRdb reprocessed the multiplex PCR reads via MiXCR and lists one record per CDR3 protein. The sample has roughly 500,000 distinct CDR3 sequences; around 20% are singletons. Time point here: persistent/refractory GD, antithyroid drugs over 5 years with positive TRAb. Construction of the TCR library relied on RNA isolated from PBMCs. Patients with Graves' disease were diagnosed by American Thyroid Association guidelines. The chain carries TRBV6-1 and TRBJ2-7, with 11 bases identical to TRBD2. Specimen: peripheral blood mononuclear cells (PBMCs), collected when the disease was refractory, from a patient treated with antithyroid drugs. This TCR derives from a female donor with Graves disease. For the CDR3, the DNA is TGTGCCAGCAGGCCCGGGACTAGCGGATCCTACGAGCAGTACTTC. Protein sequence: CASRPGTSGSYEQYF.